This TCR beta chain is from a study of molecular identifiers for immune sequencing clone quantification. Study background: Replicate RNA from 20,000 or 100,000 naive CD8 T cells formed five aliquots; four were sequenced. Study-wide results and caveats: For highly expanded clones, sizes could be underestimated when identical TCR molecules share a barcode. Detectable among 800,000 to 1,000,000 naive cells, according to reports, was Jurkat TCR RNA spiked in from one cell.

Each CDR3 protein is one row after TCRdb ran MiXCR on the PCR reads. The repertoire holds approximately 97,000 distinct CDR3 sequences, around 37% seen once, with approximately 10% in the top ten. On this clonotype itself: Its antigen is not identified.

Sorting captured naive CD8 T cells as CD8+CD4-CCR7+CD45RA+. Germline lookup yields CDR1 SGHAT and CDR2 FQNNGV. Trimming stripped 5 bases from V and 13 bases from J, with 16 bases between. The CDR3 totals 12 residues. This TCR was sampled from a human donor in good health. Some libraries in this study had Jurkat cell RNA spiked in. V and J are TRBV11-2 and TRBJ2-3; the D gene is possibly TRBD1 (7 bases). Sequenced material: naive CD8+ T cells from blood, with Jurkat cell RNA spiked in. The subset here: FACS-sorted CD8+CD4-CCR7+CD45RA+ naive T cells. The CDR3 sequence: CASSPGGMGEYF. The CDR3 DNA sequence: TGTGCCAGCAGCCCAGGGGGGATGGGGGAGTATTTT.